The entry below describes one T cell receptor (beta chain). Its target is not known. PCR was performed using 60 Vbeta and 13 Jbeta primers. Clones were read by immunoSEQ multiplex PCR, and TCRdb kept only the in-frame ones, dropping some. The profile shows about 160,000 clones, roughly 80% of them singletons. The data belong to a study of cytomegalovirus exposure and HLA in healthy donors. The ends were cut back, 4 bases at V and 4 bases at J, with 7 bases in the middle. CDR1 KGHSH and CDR2 LQKENI come from the germline V gene. The CDR3 has 12 residues. Study outcomes and limitations: One variant, a missense change in DCLRE1C, was linked in a later analysis to TCR beta V- and J-gene trimming.

Sequences were obtained from PBMCs. The rearrangement joins TRBV18 to TRBJ1-1; no clear D gene. The sequence derives from a man aged 18 to 35 in good health and CMV-seronegative. The CDR3 bases are TGTGCCAGCTCACAAGGAGGCACTGAAGCTTTCTTT. This encodes CASSQGGTEAFF.